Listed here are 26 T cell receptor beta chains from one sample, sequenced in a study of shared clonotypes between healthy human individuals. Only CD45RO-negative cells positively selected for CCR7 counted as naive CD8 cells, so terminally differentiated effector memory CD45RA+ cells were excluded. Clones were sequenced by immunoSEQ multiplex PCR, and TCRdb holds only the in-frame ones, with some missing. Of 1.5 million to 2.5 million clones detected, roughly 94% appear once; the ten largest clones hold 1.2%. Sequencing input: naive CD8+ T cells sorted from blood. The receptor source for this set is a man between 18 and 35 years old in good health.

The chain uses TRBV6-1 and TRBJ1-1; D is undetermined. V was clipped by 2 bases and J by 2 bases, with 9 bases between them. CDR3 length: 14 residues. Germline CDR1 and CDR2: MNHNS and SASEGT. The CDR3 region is CASSESNGNTEAFF. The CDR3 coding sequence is TGTGCCAGCAGTGAATCGAACGGAAACACTGAAGCTTTCTTT.

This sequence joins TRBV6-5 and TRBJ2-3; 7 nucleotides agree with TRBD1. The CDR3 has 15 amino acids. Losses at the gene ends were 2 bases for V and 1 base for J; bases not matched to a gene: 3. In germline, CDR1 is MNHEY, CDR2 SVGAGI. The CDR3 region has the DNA TGTGCCAGCAGTTACGCAGGGGGAGGCACAGATACGCAGTATTTT. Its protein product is CASSYAGGGTDTQYF.

The CDR3 DNA sequence: TGTGCCAGCAAACATCGGGGACAGGGGAACGCTTGGGGCTACACCTTC. This translates into CASKHRGQGNAWGYTF. The chain combines TRBV28 with TRBJ1-2, with 10 bases lining up with TRBD1. Germline CDR1 and CDR2: MDHEN and SYDVKM. This CDR3 has 16 amino acids. V was clipped by 7 bases and J by 8 bases; unmatched bases: 16.

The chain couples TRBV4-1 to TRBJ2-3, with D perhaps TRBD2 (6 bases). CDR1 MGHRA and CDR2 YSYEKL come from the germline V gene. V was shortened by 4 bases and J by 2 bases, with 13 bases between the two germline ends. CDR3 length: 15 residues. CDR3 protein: CASSLGLSSTDTQYF. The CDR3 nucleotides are TGCGCCAGCAGCCTGGGACTTAGTTCCACAGATACGCAGTATTTT.

The CDR3 DNA reads TGTGCCAGCAGTGAATTTCAAGGGGGGACCACTGAAGCTTTCTTT. Translation: CASSEFQGGTTEAFF. The chain links TRBV2 to TRBJ1-1, with D perhaps matching TRBD1 (6 bases). This CDR3 is built from 15 residues. V lost 2 bases and J lost 4, with 14 bases in between. The germline V gene has CDR1 SNHLY and CDR2 FYNNEI.

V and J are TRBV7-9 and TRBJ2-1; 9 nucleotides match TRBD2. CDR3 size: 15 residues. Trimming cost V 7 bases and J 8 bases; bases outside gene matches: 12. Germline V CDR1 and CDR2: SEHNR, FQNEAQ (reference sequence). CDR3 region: CASTARGGAIDEQFF. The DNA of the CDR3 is TGTGCCAGCACCGCCCGCGGGGGGGCCATAGATGAGCAGTTCTTC.

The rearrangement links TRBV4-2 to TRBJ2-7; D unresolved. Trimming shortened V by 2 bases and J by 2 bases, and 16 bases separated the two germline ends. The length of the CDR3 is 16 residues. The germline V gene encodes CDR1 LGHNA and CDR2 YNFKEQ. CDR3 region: CASSQHPVEAPYEQYF. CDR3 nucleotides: TGTGCCAGCAGCCAACACCCCGTTGAAGCTCCCTACGAGCAGTACTTC.

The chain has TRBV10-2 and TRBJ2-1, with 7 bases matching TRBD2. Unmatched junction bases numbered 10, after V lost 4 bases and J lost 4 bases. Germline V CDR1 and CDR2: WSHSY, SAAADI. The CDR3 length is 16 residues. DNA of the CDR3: TGCGCCAGCAGTGCGCCCAGCGGGACCCAATACAATGAGCAGTTCTTC. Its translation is CASSAPSGTQYNEQFF.

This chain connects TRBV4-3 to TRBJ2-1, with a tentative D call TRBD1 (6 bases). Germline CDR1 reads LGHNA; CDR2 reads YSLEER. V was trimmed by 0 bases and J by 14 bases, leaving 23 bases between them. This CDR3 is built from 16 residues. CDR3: CASSQDYPGEGFVKFF. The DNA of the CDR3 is TGCGCCAGCAGCCAAGATTATCCAGGGGAAGGCTTCGTTAAGTTCTTC.

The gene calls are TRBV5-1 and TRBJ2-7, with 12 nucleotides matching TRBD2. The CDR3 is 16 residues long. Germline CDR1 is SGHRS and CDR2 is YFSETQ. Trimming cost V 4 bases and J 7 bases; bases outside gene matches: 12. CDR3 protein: CASSRTSGESLMEQYF. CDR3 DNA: TGCGCCAGCAGCAGGACTAGCGGGGAATCCCTTATGGAGCAGTACTTC.

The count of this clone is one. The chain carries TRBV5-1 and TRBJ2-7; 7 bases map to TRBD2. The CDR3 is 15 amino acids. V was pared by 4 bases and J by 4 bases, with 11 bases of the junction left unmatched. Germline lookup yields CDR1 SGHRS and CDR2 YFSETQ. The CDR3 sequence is CASSPGLEGPYEQYF. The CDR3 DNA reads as TGCGCCAGCAGCCCTGGACTAGAGGGTCCTTACGAGCAGTACTTC.

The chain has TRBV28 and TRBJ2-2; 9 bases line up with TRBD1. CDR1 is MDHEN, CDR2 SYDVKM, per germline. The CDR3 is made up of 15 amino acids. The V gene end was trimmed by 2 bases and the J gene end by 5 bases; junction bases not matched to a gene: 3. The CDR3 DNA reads TGTGCCAGCAGTTTAGAGGACAGGGGAACCGGGGAGCTGTTTTTT. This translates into CASSLEDRGTGELFF.

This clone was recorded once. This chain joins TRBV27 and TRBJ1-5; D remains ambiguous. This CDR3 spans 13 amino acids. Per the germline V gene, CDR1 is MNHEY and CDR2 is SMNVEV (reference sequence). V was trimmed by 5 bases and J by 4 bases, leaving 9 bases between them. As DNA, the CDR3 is TGTGCCAGCAGTCGTGAGTTGAATCAGCCCCAGCATTTT. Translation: CASSRELNQPQHF.

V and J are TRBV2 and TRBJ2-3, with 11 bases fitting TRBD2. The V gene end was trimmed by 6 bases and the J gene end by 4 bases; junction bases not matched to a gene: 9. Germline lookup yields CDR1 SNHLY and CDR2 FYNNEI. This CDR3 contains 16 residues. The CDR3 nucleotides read TGTGCCAGCAGCCACCCTAGCGGGGGGCCGCCAGATACGCAGTATTTT. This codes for CASSHPSGGPPDTQYF.

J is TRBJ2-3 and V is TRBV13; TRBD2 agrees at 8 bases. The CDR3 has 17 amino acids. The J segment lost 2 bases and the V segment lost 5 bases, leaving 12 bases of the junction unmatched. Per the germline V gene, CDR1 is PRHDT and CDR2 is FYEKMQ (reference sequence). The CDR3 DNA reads TGTGCCAGCAGCCCCTGGGGTAGCGGGAACTTCACAGATACGCAGTATTTT. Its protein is CASSPWGSGNFTDTQYF.

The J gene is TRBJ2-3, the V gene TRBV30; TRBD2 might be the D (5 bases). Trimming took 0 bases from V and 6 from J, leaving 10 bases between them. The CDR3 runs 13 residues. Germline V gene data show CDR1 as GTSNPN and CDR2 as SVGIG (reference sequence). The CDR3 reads CAWSVLVWDTQYF. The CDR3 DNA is TGTGCCTGGAGTGTACTAGTGTGGGATACGCAGTATTTT.

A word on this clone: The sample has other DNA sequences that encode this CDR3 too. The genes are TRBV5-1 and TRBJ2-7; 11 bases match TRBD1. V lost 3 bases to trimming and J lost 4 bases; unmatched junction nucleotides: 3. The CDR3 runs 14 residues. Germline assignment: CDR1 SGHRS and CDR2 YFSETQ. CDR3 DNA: TGCGCCAGCAGCTCAGGGACAGGGGGTTACGAGCAGTACTTC. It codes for CASSSGTGGYEQYF.

The CDR3 loop is CASSRFGTSGSSYNEQFF. The DNA for the CDR3 is TGTGCCAGCAGCCGATTTGGGACTAGCGGGTCCTCCTACAATGAGCAGTTCTTC. The chain recombines TRBV7-9 with TRBJ2-1; TRBD2 agrees at 12 bases. The V gene end was trimmed by 5 bases and the J gene end by 0 bases; junction bases not matched to a gene: 8. This CDR3 contains 18 residues. The V gene's germline CDR1 is SEHNR and CDR2 FQNEAQ (reference sequence).

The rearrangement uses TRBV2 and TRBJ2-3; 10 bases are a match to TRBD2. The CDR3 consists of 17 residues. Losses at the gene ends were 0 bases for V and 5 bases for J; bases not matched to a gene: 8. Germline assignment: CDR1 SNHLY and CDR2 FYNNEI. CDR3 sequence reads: CASSEASTSGYQDTQYF. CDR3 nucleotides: TGTGCCAGCAGTGAAGCGTCGACTAGCGGGTATCAAGATACGCAGTATTTT.

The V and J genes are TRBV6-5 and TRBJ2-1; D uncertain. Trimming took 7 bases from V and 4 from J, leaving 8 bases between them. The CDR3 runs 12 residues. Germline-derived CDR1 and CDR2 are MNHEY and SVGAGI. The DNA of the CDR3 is TGTGCCAGCAAGGGTATTTACAATGAGCAGTTCTTC. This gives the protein CASKGIYNEQFF.

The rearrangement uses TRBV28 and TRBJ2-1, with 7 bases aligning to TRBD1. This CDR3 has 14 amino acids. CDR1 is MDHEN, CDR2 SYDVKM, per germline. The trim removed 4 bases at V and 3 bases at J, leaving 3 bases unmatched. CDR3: CASSYRGYYNEQFF. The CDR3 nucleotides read TGTGCCAGCAGTTACAGGGGATACTACAATGAGCAGTTCTTC.

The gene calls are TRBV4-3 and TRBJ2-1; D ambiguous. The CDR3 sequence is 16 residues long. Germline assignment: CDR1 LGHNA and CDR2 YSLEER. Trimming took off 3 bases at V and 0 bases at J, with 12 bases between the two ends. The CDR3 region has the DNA TGCGCCAGCAGCCAGTCCAGGTCTTCCTCCTACAATGAGCAGTTCTTC. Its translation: CASSQSRSSSYNEQFF.

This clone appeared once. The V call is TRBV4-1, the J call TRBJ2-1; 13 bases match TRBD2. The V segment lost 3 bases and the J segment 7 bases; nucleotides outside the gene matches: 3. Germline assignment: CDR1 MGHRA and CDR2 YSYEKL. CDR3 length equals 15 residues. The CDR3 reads CASSHWTSGGNEQFF. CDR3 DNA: TGCGCCAGCAGCCACTGGACTAGCGGGGGTAATGAGCAGTTCTTC.

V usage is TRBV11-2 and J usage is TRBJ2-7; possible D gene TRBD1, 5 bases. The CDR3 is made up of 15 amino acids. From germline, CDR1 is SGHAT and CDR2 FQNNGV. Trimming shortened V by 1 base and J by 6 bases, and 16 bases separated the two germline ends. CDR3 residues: CASSLGPGLGSEQYF. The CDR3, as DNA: TGTGCCAGCAGCTTAGGGCCAGGGCTGGGATCCGAGCAGTACTTC.

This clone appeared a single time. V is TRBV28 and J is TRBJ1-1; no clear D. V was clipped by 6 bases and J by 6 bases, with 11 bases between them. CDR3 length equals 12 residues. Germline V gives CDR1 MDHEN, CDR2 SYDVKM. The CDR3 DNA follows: TGTGCCAGCAGCCCCACCCCCCCTGAAGCTTTCTTT. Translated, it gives CASSPTPPEAFF.

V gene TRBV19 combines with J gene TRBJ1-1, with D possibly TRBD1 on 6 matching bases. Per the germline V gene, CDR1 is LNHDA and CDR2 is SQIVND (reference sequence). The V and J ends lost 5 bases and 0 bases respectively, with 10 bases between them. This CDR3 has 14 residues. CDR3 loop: CASSSQGLNTEAFF. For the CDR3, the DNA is TGTGCCAGTAGTTCCCAGGGGTTGAACACTGAAGCTTTCTTT.